Below, 16 T cell receptor beta chains from the same sample are listed, as sequenced in a study of identifying expanded T cells in peripheral blood. Profiled with immunoSEQ multiplex PCR; TCRdb holds only in-frame clones, not every one. The data show 75,000 to 90,000 clones, approximately 90% seen once. Input material: blood. All receptors derive from a person aged 18 to 69 in good health.

This clone was counted a single time. This chain links TRBV28 with TRBJ1-1, with unresolved D. The CDR3 totals 13 residues. Germline V gene sequence: CDR1 MDHEN, CDR2 SYDVKM. V lost 4 bases, J lost 0 bases, and 6 bases lay in between. The DNA for the CDR3 is TGTGCCAGCAGTTCTCAGGTGAACACTGAAGCTTTCTTT. Its protein product is CASSSQVNTEAFF.

The V call is TRBV18, the J call TRBJ1-1, with 9 bases fitting TRBD1. J was trimmed by 3 bases and V by 0 bases; bases with no gene match: 8. The CDR3 contains 17 residues. Germline V gene data show CDR1 as KGHSH and CDR2 as LQKENI. CDR3 in DNA: TGTGCCAGCTCACCACCGGGGTCCCGGGACAGGGACACTGAAGCTTTCTTT. It encodes CASSPPGSRDRDTEAFF.

The count of this clone is one. The chain carries TRBV6-1 and TRBJ1-1; the D is unclear. V lost 4 bases and J lost 4, with 10 bases in between. The CDR3 totals 13 residues. From germline, CDR1 is MNHNS and CDR2 SASEGT. The CDR3 spells CASSVGRATEAFF. CDR3 DNA: TGTGCCAGCAGTGTGGGAAGGGCCACTGAAGCTTTCTTT.

This rearrangement joins TRBV6-1 to TRBJ1-5; D ambiguous. Trimming removed 4 bases at V and 0 bases at J, with 16 bases between. This CDR3 is built from 17 residues. Germline lookup yields CDR1 MNHNS and CDR2 SASEGT. CDR3 DNA: TGTGCCAGCAGTGGTAGGCTCCGGACTGCTAGCAATCAGCCCCAGCATTTT. Translating it yields CASSGRLRTASNQPQHF.

V is TRBV4-1 and J is TRBJ1-5; TRBD1 might be the D (6 bases). Trimming removed 0 bases from V and 4 bases from J, with 10 bases in between. Germline V gene sequence: CDR1 MGHRA, CDR2 YSYEKL. This CDR3 contains 15 residues. Here the CDR3 DNA reads TGCGCCAGCAGCCAAGAGGTAACAGGGAATCAGCCCCAGCATTTT. It yields the protein CASSQEVTGNQPQHF.

The chain couples TRBV9 to TRBJ1-1; D call uncertain. CDR1 and CDR2 from the germline V gene are SGDLS and YYNGEE. The V and J ends lost 0 bases and 4 bases respectively, with 13 bases between them. CDR3 length equals 15 residues. CDR3 amino acids: CASSVVAGGGTEAFF. The CDR3, as DNA: TGTGCCAGCAGCGTAGTGGCAGGTGGTGGCACTGAAGCTTTCTTT.

The chain recombines TRBV5-1 with TRBJ1-3; D is undetermined. The CDR3 runs to 13 residues. Trimming removed 0 bases at V and 4 bases at J, with 5 bases between. Germline CDR1 reads SGHRS; CDR2 reads YFSETQ. The CDR3 protein is CASSLGKGNTIYF. The CDR3 nucleotides read TGCGCCAGCAGCTTGGGGAAGGGAAACACCATATATTTT.

This chain joins TRBV6-6 and TRBJ1-1, with 7 nucleotides matching TRBD1. The germline V gene has CDR1 MNHNY and CDR2 SVGAGI (reference sequence). There are 10 residues in the CDR3. V gave up 9 bases and J gave up 7 bases; unmatched junction bases: 2. CDR3 loop: CASGDSEAFF. CDR3 bases: TGTGCCAGTGGGGACAGTGAAGCTTTCTTT.

This chain uses TRBV14 with TRBJ2-1; D uncertain. Trimming pared 0 bases from V and 4 bases from J, leaving 10 bases between. This CDR3 is built from 15 residues. Germline CDR1 is SGHDN and CDR2 is FVKESK. The CDR3 spells CASSQDRAGYNEQFF. The DNA of the CDR3 is TGTGCCAGCAGCCAAGACCGGGCCGGTTACAATGAGCAGTTCTTC.

This chain connects TRBV9 to TRBJ2-5, with 10 bases lining up with TRBD2. This CDR3 is built from 15 residues. V lost 4 bases and J lost 5; bases outside the gene matches: 8. Germline V CDR1 and CDR2: SGDLS, YYNGEE. The DNA of the CDR3 is TGTGCCAGCAGCCCCCTAGCGGGAGTGGGGGAGACCCAGTACTTC. This gives the protein CASSPLAGVGETQYF.

J is TRBJ1-5 and V is TRBV12-5; D possibly corresponds to TRBD1 (6 bases). The CDR3 loop spans 14 amino acids. The germline CDR1 and CDR2 sequences are LGHNT and FRNRAP. V was shortened by 6 bases and J by 7 bases, with 16 bases between the two germline ends. The CDR3 coding sequence is TGTGCTAGTGGCCAGGGGTTCACCGGGCAGCCCCAGCATTTT. It yields the protein CASGQGFTGQPQHF.

This sequence joins TRBV10-2 and TRBJ1-1; D gene uncertain. The ends were cut back, 8 bases at V and 0 bases at J, with 7 bases in the middle. The CDR3 sequence is 12 residues long. Per germline, CDR1 WSHSY and CDR2 SAAADI. The CDR3 here is CASLQVNTEAFF. CDR3 nucleotide sequence: TGCGCCAGCCTCCAGGTGAACACTGAAGCTTTCTTT.

The V gene is TRBV19, the J gene TRBJ2-3; 9 bases fit TRBD1. CDR3 length: 14 residues. V lost 5 bases and J lost 5; bases outside the gene matches: 5. The germline gives CDR1 LNHDA, CDR2 SQIVND (reference sequence). CDR3 loop: CASSDRGNIDTQYF. DNA of the CDR3: TGTGCCAGTAGTGACAGGGGGAATATAGATACGCAGTATTTT. The variable domain in full, with the rest retrieved from reference TRBV19 and TRBJ2-3, is DGGITQSPKYLFRKEGQNVTLSCEQNLNHDAMYWYRQDPGQGLRLIYYSQIVNDFQKGDIAEGYSVSREKKESFPLTVTSAQKNPTAFYLCASSDRGNIDTQYFGPGTRLTVL.

The rearrangement joins TRBV13 to TRBJ1-3; D is undetermined. The length of the CDR3 is 14 residues. Trimming pared 5 bases from V and 0 bases from J, leaving 8 bases between. CDR1 is PRHDT, CDR2 FYEKMQ, per germline (reference sequence). The CDR3 DNA follows: TGTGCCAGCAGCCCCGTTAGCTCTGGAAACACCATATATTTT. Its protein is CASSPVSSGNTIYF.

The chain combines TRBV5-1 with TRBJ1-3; 10 nucleotides align to TRBD1. The CDR3 spans 17 residues. Losses at the gene ends were 4 bases for V and 1 base for J; bases not matched to a gene: 8. Germline values: CDR1 SGHRS, CDR2 YFSETQ. The CDR3 nucleotides read TGCGCCAGCAGCATAGGGACAGGGGTTCGGTCTGGAAACACCATATATTTT. This encodes CASSIGTGVRSGNTIYF.

This clone came up many times. This rearrangement joins TRBV15 to TRBJ2-7; maybe TRBD2 (6 bases). The CDR3 length is 16 residues. Germline CDR1 LNHNV, CDR2 YYDKDF (reference sequence). The V and J ends lost 3 bases and 4 bases respectively, with 19 bases between them. CDR3 region: CATSRTKDGGWYEQYF. CDR3 nucleotides: TGTGCCACCAGCAGGACAAAAGACGGAGGGTGGTACGAGCAGTACTTC.